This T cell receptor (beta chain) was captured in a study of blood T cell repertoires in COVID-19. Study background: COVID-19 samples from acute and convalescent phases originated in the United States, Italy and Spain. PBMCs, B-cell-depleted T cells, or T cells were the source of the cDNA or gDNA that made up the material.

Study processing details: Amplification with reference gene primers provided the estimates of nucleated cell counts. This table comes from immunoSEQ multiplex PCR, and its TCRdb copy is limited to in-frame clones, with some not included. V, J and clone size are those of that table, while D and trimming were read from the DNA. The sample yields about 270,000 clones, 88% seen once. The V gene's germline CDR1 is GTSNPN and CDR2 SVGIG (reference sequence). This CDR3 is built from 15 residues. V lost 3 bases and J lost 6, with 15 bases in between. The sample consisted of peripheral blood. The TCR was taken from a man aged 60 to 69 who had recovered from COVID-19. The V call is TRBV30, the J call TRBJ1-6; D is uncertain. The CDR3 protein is CAWRTGSRINSPLHF. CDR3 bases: TGTGCCTGGAGAACGGGATCAAGGATTAATTCACCCCTCCACTTT.